The 27 T cell receptor beta chains in this list originate from one sample, sequenced in a study of blood T cell repertoires in COVID-19. Only in-frame clones appear in the TCRdb table, and some are missing; sequencing was by immunoSEQ multiplex PCR. The sample comprises some 68,000 clones, about nine tenths of which are singletons, and approximately 0.49% rests with the top ten. The sample consisted of peripheral blood. The receptors shown here come from a man aged 50 or older with COVID-19, enrolled during active disease.

The V call is TRBV11-3, the J call TRBJ2-3, with TRBD2 identical over 9 bases. Germline lookup yields CDR1 SGHNT and CDR2 YENEEA. V dropped 5 bases and J dropped 5; count of bases not matched to a gene: 11. CDR3 length: 16 residues. The CDR3 DNA reads TGTGCCAGCAGCCCCGGAGCGGGAGGTGATGGAGATACGCAGTATTTT. This sequence encodes CASSPGAGGDGDTQYF.

This rearrangement joins TRBV5-4 to TRBJ1-4, with TRBD1 matching over 9 bases. This CDR3 comprises 15 residues. Unmatched junction bases numbered 7, after V lost 4 bases and J lost 6 bases. Germline V gene data show CDR1 as SGHNT and CDR2 as YYREEE (reference sequence). The CDR3 sequence: CASSGTGPGDEKLFF. Written as DNA, the CDR3 is TGTGCCAGCAGCGGGACAGGGCCGGGCGATGAAAAACTGTTTTTT.

CDR3 protein: CASSQDKGGGQTQYF. The CDR3 region has the DNA TGTGCCAGCAGCCAAGATAAGGGAGGGGGACAGACCCAGTACTTC. The chain combines TRBV3-1 (or the pseudogene TRBV3-2) with TRBJ2-5; a weak D match, TRBD2 (7 bases). V lost 0 bases and J 6 bases, leaving 14 bases between the germline ends. CDR1 LGHDT and CDR2 YNNKEL come from the germline V gene (reference sequence). This CDR3 spans 15 amino acids.

V is TRBV7-8 and J is TRBJ1-1, with D maybe TRBD1 (5 bases). The CDR3 covers 14 residues. The germline V and J ends were trimmed by 4 bases and 2 bases, with 11 bases remaining between them. In germline, CDR1 is SGHVS, CDR2 FQNEAQ. Written as DNA, the CDR3 is TGTGCCAGCAGCTACAGGACATTAAACACTGAAGCTTTCTTT. As protein: CASSYRTLNTEAFF. Full variable domain (remainder filled in from reference TRBV7-8 and TRBJ1-1): GAGVSQSPRYKVAKRGQDVALRCDPISGHVSLFWYQQALGQGPEFLTYFQNEAQLDKSGLPSDRFFAERPEGSVSTLKIQRTQQEDSAVYLCASSYRTLNTEAFFGQGTRLTVV.

The chain joins TRBV7-2 to TRBJ1-2, with D possibly TRBD1 on 5 matching bases. V was clipped by 4 bases and J by 5 bases, with 11 bases between them. Germline V lookup: CDR1 SGHTA, CDR2 FQGNSA. The CDR3 is 13 amino acids. DNA for the CDR3: TGTGCCAGCAGCTCCCCGGGACTGTATGGCTACACCTTC. This gives the protein CASSSPGLYGYTF.

The chain has TRBV2 and TRBJ2-2; D uncertain. The germline V gene encodes CDR1 SNHLY and CDR2 FYNNEI. The CDR3 loop spans 13 amino acids. With 5 bases removed from V and 3 bases from J, the gap between germline ends came to 7 bases. CDR3 in amino acids: CASSMQDTGELFF. The DNA of the CDR3 is TGTGCCAGCAGTATGCAGGACACCGGGGAGCTGTTTTTT.

V and J are TRBV18 and TRBJ1-2, with TRBD1 as a possible D gene (5 bases). This CDR3 is built from 14 residues. Trimming took 3 bases from V and 4 from J, leaving 12 bases between them. The germline CDR1 and CDR2 sequences are KGHSH and LQKENI. The CDR3 DNA sequence: TGTGCCAGCTCACCGGCTCCAGGGTCCTATGGCTACACCTTC. Translating it yields CASSPAPGSYGYTF.

This clone occurred a few times. The chain carries TRBV7-3 and TRBJ2-1; 9 bases line up with TRBD2. From germline, CDR1 is SGHTA and CDR2 FQGTGA. J gave up 15 bases and V 4 bases, and 4 bases lay outside the gene matches. CDR3 length: 11 amino acids. CDR3 DNA sequence: TGTGCCAGCAGCTCGGGGACTAGCCTGTTCTTC. Amino acid sequence: CASSSGTSLFF.

The rearrangement links TRBV5-1 to TRBJ1-4; 7 bases agree with TRBD1. With V trimmed by 4 bases and J by 8 bases, 8 bases remained unmatched. The germline CDR1 and CDR2 sequences are SGHRS and YFSETQ. This CDR3 comprises 14 residues. CDR3 in amino acids: CASSVSGGREKLFF. The CDR3 DNA reads TGCGCCAGCAGCGTTTCAGGGGGAAGGGAAAAACTGTTTTTT.

The V gene is TRBV29-1, the J gene TRBJ2-5; perhaps TRBD1 as D (6 bases). CDR1 and CDR2 (germline): SQVTM, ANQGSEA. CDR3 length equals 16 residues. Trimming took off 2 bases at V and 4 bases at J, with 20 bases between the two ends. CDR3 in DNA: TGCAGCGTTGAATTTTTAGGGCAGGGGAATCTAGAGACCCAGTACTTC. This gives the protein CSVEFLGQGNLETQYF.

V usage is TRBV18 and J usage is TRBJ2-2; 12 bases map to TRBD2. Trimming removed 4 bases from V and 6 bases from J; junction bases left unmatched: 6. CDR1 and CDR2 from the germline V gene are KGHSH and LQKENI. CDR3 length: 16 residues. Here the CDR3 reads CASSQTSGSFAGELFF. CDR3 DNA sequence: TGTGCCAGCTCACAGACTAGCGGGAGTTTCGCCGGGGAGCTGTTTTTT.

The rearrangement links TRBV2 to TRBJ2-3; possible D gene TRBD2, 6 bases. Germline CDR1 is SNHLY and CDR2 is FYNNEI. The CDR3 runs 14 residues. V gave up 8 bases and J gave up 4 bases, with 16 bases separating them. The CDR3 DNA reads as TGTGCCAGCGCAATATCCCGGGGGTCAGATACGCAGTATTTT. Amino acids: CASAISRGSDTQYF.

The chain carries TRBV7-9 and TRBJ2-3, with 13 positions matching TRBD2. The CDR3 has 17 amino acids. J gave up 4 bases and V 5 bases, and 9 bases lay outside the gene matches. CDR1 is SEHNR and CDR2 is FQNEAQ in the germline V gene (reference sequence). CDR3 sequence (DNA): TGTGCCAGCAGCCGACTAGCGGGAGGCGACGGACCAGATACGCAGTATTTT. It encodes CASSRLAGGDGPDTQYF.

The chain joins TRBV29-1 to TRBJ1-2; 11 nucleotides line up with TRBD1. V dropped 5 bases and J dropped 7; count of bases not matched to a gene: 3. CDR3 length equals 12 residues. Germline values: CDR1 SQVTM, CDR2 ANQGSEA. CDR3 DNA: TGCAGCGTTCGGACAGGGGGCAGTGGCTACACCTTC. Protein sequence: CSVRTGGSGYTF. Drawing the rest from reference TRBV29-1 and TRBJ1-2, the complete variable domain is SAVISQKPSRDICQRGTSLTIQCQVDSQVTMMFWYRQQPGQSLTLIATANQGSEATYESGFVIDKFPISRPNLTFSTLTVSNMSPEDSSIYLCSVRTGGSGYTFGSGTRLTVV.

The gene calls are TRBV6-5 and TRBJ2-7, with D perhaps TRBD2 (7 bases). CDR1 MNHEY and CDR2 SVGAGI come from the germline V gene. Trimming took off 2 bases at V and 4 bases at J, with 15 bases between the two ends. This CDR3 is 15 amino acids long. This chain's CDR3 is CASSYIGGVGYEQYF. The CDR3 nucleotides read TGTGCCAGCAGTTACATAGGGGGGGTAGGGTACGAGCAGTACTTC.

The rearrangement links TRBV5-1 to TRBJ2-1; 8 nucleotides line up with TRBD1. Per germline, CDR1 SGHRS and CDR2 YFSETQ. With 2 bases clipped from V and 9 bases from J, the junction kept 7 bases outside the gene matches. The CDR3 has 14 residues. Here the CDR3 reads CASSLRQGKGEQFF. The CDR3 DNA sequence: TGCGCCAGCAGCTTAAGACAGGGGAAGGGTGAGCAGTTCTTC.

V usage is TRBV5-8 and J usage is TRBJ2-1, with 13 nucleotides matching TRBD2. This CDR3 contains 16 residues. J lost 8 bases, V lost 4 bases, and 9 bases had no gene match. The germline CDR1 and CDR2 sequences are SGHTS and YDEGEE. CDR3 amino acids: CASSHLGLAGVYEQFF. The CDR3, as DNA: TGTGCCAGCAGCCATTTAGGACTAGCGGGAGTCTATGAGCAGTTCTTC.

This sequence joins TRBV4-1 and TRBJ2-1, with 7 bases aligning to TRBD1. The junction had 5 bases not matched to a gene; V was cut back by 0 bases and J by 3 bases. The CDR3 totals 16 residues. The germline V gene encodes CDR1 MGHRA and CDR2 YSYEKL. CDR3 sequence: CASSQDDRVGYNEQFF. In nucleotides, the CDR3 is TGCGCCAGCAGCCAAGATGACAGGGTGGGCTACAATGAGCAGTTCTTC.

The chain employs TRBV19 and TRBJ1-2; 8 bases are shared with TRBD1. V lost 0 bases and J lost 5; bases outside the gene matches: 5. This CDR3 is built from 15 residues. The germline V gene has CDR1 LNHDA and CDR2 SQIVND (reference sequence). The CDR3 reads CASSIDPGQDYGYTF. The CDR3 DNA follows: TGTGCCAGTAGTATAGATCCGGGACAGGATTATGGCTACACCTTC.

V is TRBV7-2 and J is TRBJ2-1, with TRBD2 matching over 13 bases. The J segment lost 7 bases and the V segment lost 5 bases, leaving 8 bases of the junction unmatched. Germline-derived CDR1 and CDR2 are SGHTA and FQGNSA. The CDR3 is made up of 16 amino acids. The CDR3 spells CASSPGLAGVINEQFF. The CDR3 DNA follows: TGTGCCAGCAGCCCCGGACTAGCGGGAGTGATAAATGAGCAGTTCTTC.

This rearrangement joins TRBV6-6 to TRBJ2-5, with 9 bases fitting TRBD2. Germline V gene data show CDR1 as MNHNY and CDR2 as SVGAGI (reference sequence). The CDR3 has 16 amino acids. V lost 6 bases to trimming and J lost 1 base; unmatched junction nucleotides: 9. Here the CDR3 reads CASRSSGRQRQETQYF. Written as DNA, the CDR3 is TGTGCCAGCAGGTCGAGCGGGAGGCAGCGCCAAGAGACCCAGTACTTC.

The rearrangement uses TRBV9 and TRBJ2-3; 9 bases are shared with TRBD2. The CDR3 has 16 residues. V was pared by 1 base and J by 4 bases, with 7 bases of the junction left unmatched. Germline CDR1 and CDR2: SGDLS and YYNGEE. CDR3 loop: CASSVRAGGQADTQYF. Written as DNA, the CDR3 is TGTGCCAGCAGCGTACGAGCGGGAGGACAAGCAGATACGCAGTATTTT.

The chain carries TRBV3-1 (or the pseudogene TRBV3-2) and TRBJ2-1, with D unclear. V was trimmed by 7 bases and J by 7 bases, leaving 8 bases between them. Germline V gives CDR1 LGHDT, CDR2 YNNKEL (reference sequence). The CDR3 is 11 amino acids. The CDR3 loop is CASNHLNEQFF. The DNA for the CDR3 is TGTGCCAGCAACCACCTTAATGAGCAGTTCTTC.

The J gene is TRBJ1-4, the V gene TRBV6-5, with D possibly being TRBD1 (6 bases). The CDR3 is made up of 15 amino acids. CDR1 and CDR2 from the germline V gene are MNHEY and SVGAGI. V lost 0 bases and J lost 8, with 13 bases in between. CDR3 sequence (DNA): TGTGCCAGCAGTTACTCGGTACAGGGTGAAGAAAAACTGTTTTTT. This gives the protein CASSYSVQGEEKLFF.

This sequence joins TRBV3-1 (or the pseudogene TRBV3-2) and TRBJ2-2, with 8 bases matching TRBD1. Trimming removed 3 bases from V and 7 bases from J; junction bases left unmatched: 4. The length of the CDR3 is 14 residues. Germline CDR1 is LGHDT and CDR2 is YNNKEL (reference sequence). The CDR3 loop is CASSQEDRGGELFF. CDR3 nucleotide sequence: TGTGCCAGCAGCCAGGAAGACAGGGGCGGGGAGCTGTTTTTT.

The J gene is TRBJ1-3, the V gene TRBV30; D uncertain. This CDR3 comprises 15 residues. The V end lost 2 bases, the J end lost 0 bases, and 11 bases lay between the germline ends. Germline V gives CDR1 GTSNPN, CDR2 SVGIG (reference sequence). Here the CDR3 DNA reads TGTGCCTGGAGTAGGAGGGCCTTCTCTGGAAACACCATATATTTT. Its translation: CAWSRRAFSGNTIYF. Complete variable domain (other parts from reference TRBV30 and TRBJ1-3): SQTIHQWPATLVQPVGSPLSLECTVEGTSNPNLYWYRQAAGRGLQLLFYSVGIGQISSEVPQNLSASRPQDRQFILSSKKLLLSDSGFYLCAWSRRAFSGNTIYFGEGSWLTVV.

The chain is built from TRBV7-8 and TRBJ2-7; unclear D gene. The CDR3 length is 15 residues. The V and J ends lost 2 bases and 0 bases respectively, with 11 bases between them. Looked up from germline, CDR1 is SGHVS and CDR2 is FQNEAQ. Written as DNA, the CDR3 is TGTGCCAGCAGCTTAATTAGAACTACCTCCTACGAGCAGTACTTC. It is translated as CASSLIRTTSYEQYF.